This TCR beta chain was recorded in a study of metastatic and nonmetastatic thyroid tumors. Study-wide background: Comparison of repertoires was carried out across blood and tumor or nodule tissue from malignant and benign thyroid patients.

This clone was counted between two and nine times. Its specificity is unknown. In the source study's methods: Building a distant-metastasis classifier for papillary thyroid cancer drew on CDR3 differences across clinicopathological groups. TCRdb re-called clones from the PCR reads using MiXCR. The authors' filters were not applied to this entry. The repertoire holds roughly 15,000 clones, about a quarter seen once, with approximately 22% in the top ten. Trimming took off 4 bases at V and 3 bases at J, with 21 bases between the two ends. Per the germline V gene, CDR1 is MDHEN and CDR2 is SYDVKM. This CDR3 is 17 amino acids long. Overall study findings and caveats: Reported TCR beta diversity, measured in blood and tumor, was significantly higher for malignant thyroid tumors than for benign nodules.

All patients were untreated before thyroid surgery. This clonotype was obtained from a female donor with papillary thyroid cancer or a benign thyroid nodule (not recorded which). Some clones in this sample may be carry-over from other donors' samples. The V call is TRBV28, the J call TRBJ1-1, with a tentative D call TRBD1 (6 bases). Sequences were obtained from tumor tissue. CDR3 in amino acids: CASSSPRYRAQYTEAFF. In DNA, the CDR3 is TGTGCCAGCAGTTCCCCCCGGTACAGGGCCCAATACACTGAAGCTTTCTTT. Drawing the rest from reference TRBV28 and TRBJ1-1, the complete variable domain is DVKVTQSSRYLVKRTGEKVFLECVQDMDHENMFWYRQDPGLGLRLIYFSYDVKMKEKGDIPEGYSVSREKKERFSLILESASTNQTSMYLCASSSPRYRAQYTEAFFGQGTRLTVV.